This paragraph covers one T cell receptor (beta chain) sequence. Its antigen is currently unknown. These data originate in a study of T cells after yellow fever vaccination. Study results and caveats: Among primary-vaccination clones, most reappeared after the booster, at around 97% for CD4 and approximately 88% for CD8.

V dropped 4 bases and J dropped 6; count of bases not matched to a gene: 3. Germline V lookup: CDR1 SGHRS, CDR2 YFSETQ. The CDR3 consists of 15 residues. One entry per CDR3 protein, called by TCRdb with MiXCR from the 5' RACE reads. The table lists 340,000 or so distinct CDR3 sequences, around 13% of them singletons. The receptor was derived from a man younger than 30 who received the YFV17D yellow fever vaccine. This chain connects TRBV5-1 to TRBJ2-1, with 14 bases matching TRBD2. The specimen was CD4+ T cells sorted from PBMCs, collected 15 days after the yellow fever booster vaccination. The CDR3 DNA sequence: TGCGCCAGCAGCGGGGGACTAGCGGGGGCCAATGAGCAGTTCTTC. This gives the protein CASSGGLAGANEQFF.